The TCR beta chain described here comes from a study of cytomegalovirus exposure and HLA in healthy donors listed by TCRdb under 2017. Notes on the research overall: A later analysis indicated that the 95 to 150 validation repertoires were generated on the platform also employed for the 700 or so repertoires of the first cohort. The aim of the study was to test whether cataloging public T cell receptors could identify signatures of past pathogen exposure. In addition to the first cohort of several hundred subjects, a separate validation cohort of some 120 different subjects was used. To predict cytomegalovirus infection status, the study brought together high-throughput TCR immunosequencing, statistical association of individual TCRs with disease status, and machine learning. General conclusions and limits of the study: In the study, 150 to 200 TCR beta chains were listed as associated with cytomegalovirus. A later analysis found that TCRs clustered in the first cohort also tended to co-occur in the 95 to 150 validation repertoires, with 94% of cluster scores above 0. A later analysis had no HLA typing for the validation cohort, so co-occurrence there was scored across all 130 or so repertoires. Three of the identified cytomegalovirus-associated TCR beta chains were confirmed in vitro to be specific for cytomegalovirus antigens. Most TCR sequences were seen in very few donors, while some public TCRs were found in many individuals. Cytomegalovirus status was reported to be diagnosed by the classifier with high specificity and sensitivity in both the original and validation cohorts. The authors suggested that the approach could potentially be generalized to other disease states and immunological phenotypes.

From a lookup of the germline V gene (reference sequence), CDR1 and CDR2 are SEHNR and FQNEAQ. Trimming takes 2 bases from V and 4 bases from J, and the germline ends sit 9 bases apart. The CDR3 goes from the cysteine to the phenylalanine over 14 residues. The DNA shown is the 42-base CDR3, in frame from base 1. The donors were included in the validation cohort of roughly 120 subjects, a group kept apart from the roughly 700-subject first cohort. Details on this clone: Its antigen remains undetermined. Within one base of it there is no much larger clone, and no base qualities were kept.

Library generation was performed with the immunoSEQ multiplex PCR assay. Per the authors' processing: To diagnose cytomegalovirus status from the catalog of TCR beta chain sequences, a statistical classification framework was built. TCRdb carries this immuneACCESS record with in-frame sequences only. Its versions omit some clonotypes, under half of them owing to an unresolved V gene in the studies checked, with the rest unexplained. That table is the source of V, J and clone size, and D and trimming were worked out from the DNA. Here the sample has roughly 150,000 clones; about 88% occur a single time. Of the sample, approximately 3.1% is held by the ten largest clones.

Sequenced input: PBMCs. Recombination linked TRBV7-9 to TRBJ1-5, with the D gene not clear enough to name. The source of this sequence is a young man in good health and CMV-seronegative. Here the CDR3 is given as CASSLNGENQPQHF. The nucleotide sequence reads TGTGCCAGCAGCTTAAACGGGGAGAATCAGCCCCAGCATTTT.